These T cell receptor beta chains were read from a single sample in a study of Ad26.COV2.S vaccination and SARS-CoV-2 variants. The protocol was immunoSEQ multiplex PCR, while the TCRdb copy is restricted to in-frame clones and leaves out a portion. Among around 370,000 clones listed, 92% were seen once. The sample consisted of peripheral blood, taken after recovery from COVID-19. The receptors here all came from a human donor who had recovered from COVID-19. Each CDR3 is given without its conserved first and last residue.

V gene	J gene	CDR3 protein
TRBV29-1	TRBJ1-1	SVGPREYTEAF
TRBV5-6	TRBJ2-7	ASRDGDSSYEQY
TRBV18	TRBJ2-7	ASSPTVYEQY
TRBV5-4	TRBJ2-1	ASSLRAGAYNEQF
TRBV9	TRBJ2-1	ASSGPQGDPNEQF
TRBV11-1	TRBJ2-1	ASSLQTGGFNEQF
TRBV9	TRBJ2-2	ASSGGIHTGELF
TRBV15	TRBJ1-1	ATSRDPVLNTEAF
TRBV6-6	TRBJ1-1	AGAMRGTEAF
TRBV13	TRBJ1-2	ASSSTGGGWYGYT
TRBV3-1/TRBV3-2	TRBJ1-4	ASSQLAGQGAEKLF
TRBV7-3	TRBJ1-1	ASSPPGGGMNTEAF
TRBV10-3	TRBJ1-2	AISESGTGGGYT
TRBV7-2	TRBJ2-6	ASSFYSVVGGANVLT
TRBV6-1	TRBJ2-7	ASSPYRGPTYEQY
TRBV5-1	TRBJ2-1	ASSQGHRVRNEQF
TRBV9	TRBJ1-1	ASSVDRDPIYEAF
TRBV19	TRBJ2-7	ASTPTGSSYEQY
TRBV7-9	TRBJ2-7	ASSSRQGSSYEQY
TRBV10-3	TRBJ2-7	AIRGLAGRYEQY
TRBV5-1	TRBJ2-7	ASSFGRQSYEQY
TRBV7-9	TRBJ1-4	ASSFRTRDRLF
TRBV9	TRBJ2-5	ASSVVGQPRRETQY
TRBV18	TRBJ1-6	ASSPRGDSNSPLH
TRBV5-6	TRBJ2-1	ASSRTGNSEYNEQF
TRBV11-3	TRBJ2-7	ASSFDSDEQY
TRBV11-2	TRBJ1-2	ASSPGTGGYT
TRBV19	TRBJ1-1	ASIPWGLRNTEAF
TRBV10-3	TRBJ2-1	AISESRTQKREQF
TRBV2	TRBJ2-3	ATDRAQKAQY
TRBV29-1	TRBJ1-5	SVERGVGQPQH
TRBV5-1	TRBJ2-5	ASSFGEETQY
TRBV5-5	TRBJ1-5	ASSLAGDGLINQPQH
TRBV5-8	TRBJ1-2	ASSLPGSGTGYGYT
TRBV5-4	TRBJ1-1	ASSLAGGANTEAF
TRBV4-3	TRBJ2-2	ASSQVIAWGRDTGELF
TRBV24-1	TRBJ2-1	ATSQGVSIEQF
TRBV5-1	TRBJ1-2	ASSLDGAPGSSNYGYT
TRBV28	TRBJ1-6	ASSQTGSNSPLH
TRBV25-1	TRBJ1-3	ASSEFNGNTIY
TRBV10-1	TRBJ2-2	AIATGELF
TRBV5-3	TRBJ2-5	ARSLMGQETQY
TRBV19	TRBJ2-7	ATKYRAGTYEQY
TRBV3-1/TRBV3-2	TRBJ1-2	ASSPGTGGTYGYT
TRBV6-2/TRBV6-3	TRBJ1-5	ASSYSGGGNQPQH
TRBV6-6	TRBJ2-5	ASSSPGTSRETQY
TRBV25-1	TRBJ1-4	ASSTDRGTNEKLF
TRBV3-1/TRBV3-2	TRBJ2-3	ASSQDRAAQY
TRBV5-4	TRBJ1-2	ASSLAGPGYGYT
TRBV5-1	TRBJ2-1	ASSPGSWGIGEQF
TRBV6-5	TRBJ1-3	ASSYSLRPGNTIY
TRBV5-1	TRBJ1-2	ASSLVQGPVYGYT
TRBV11-2	TRBJ1-5	ASSLGAGSNQPQH
TRBV5-6	TRBJ2-3	ASSQGASTDTQY
TRBV4-1	TRBJ2-1	ASSQDGRDTNEQF
TRBV21-1	TRBJ1-5	ASSKALWRTDYSNQPQH
TRBV5-1	TRBJ2-1	ASSGPGQGNNEQF
TRBV9	TRBJ2-7	ASSVLAGSYEQY
TRBV7-8	TRBJ1-1	ASSLVGWNTEAF
TRBV5-6	TRBJ2-2	ASSFYRDNTGELF